Reported below is one T cell receptor beta chain. Assay: immunoSEQ multiplex PCR; the TCRdb copy retains only in-frame clones and omits some. The repertoire holds 150,000 to 200,000 clones, with under 90% as singletons. This entry belongs to a study of blood T cell repertoires in COVID-19. Study summary: The cDNA or gDNA used as material had been derived from T cells, B-cell-depleted T cells, or PBMCs.

Trimming took 6 bases from V and 6 from J; bases not matched to a gene: 19. This CDR3 region has 17 residues. The germline CDR1 and CDR2 sequences are SGHTA and FQGNSA. The TCR comes from a woman older than 75 with acute or convalescent COVID-19. The rearrangement joins TRBV7-2 to TRBJ1-2; 7 nucleotides align to TRBD1. The sequencing sample was made of peripheral blood. CDR3 amino acids: CASSLIAVRGQPHGYTF. The DNA of the CDR3 is TGTGCCAGCAGTCTTATTGCGGTTAGGGGGCAGCCCCATGGCTACACCTTC.